This T cell receptor beta chain was sequenced during a study of long-term antiretroviral therapy in people with HIV. Study-wide findings and caveats: Older ART regimens were possibly in use when the blood was collected between about 2004 and 2018.

With survey level as its setting, the immunoSEQ assay was v3.0. The repertoire was sequenced with immunoSEQ multiplex PCR; TCRdb's copy has only in-frame clones and lacks some. In the table there are about 35,000 clones, roughly 74% of which are singletons. After removal of 8 bases from V and 0 bases from J, the junction contained 14 bases not matched to a gene. The V gene's germline CDR1 is MNHEY and CDR2 SMNVEV (reference sequence). The CDR3 spans 17 residues. In its sample, this clone was seen a few times. Its antigen is undetermined. Every specimen provided about 0.9-11 million cryopreserved PBMC before DNA extraction took place.

The receptor was derived from a middle-aged man with HIV. The material sequenced was unsorted PBMCs, taken 3 years after starting antiretroviral therapy. This chain joins TRBV27 and TRBJ2-3; 7 bases map to TRBD1. CDR3 in DNA: TGTGCCAGCGGAGGTCTGATCGGGACAGCTAGCACAGATACGCAGTATTTT. It is translated as CASGGLIGTASTDTQYF.